Each of the 11 T cell receptor beta chains below was sequenced from the same sample in a study of T cell changes during pregnancy in multiple sclerosis. Profiling relied on immunoSEQ multiplex PCR, and the TCRdb table lists in-frame clones only, not all of them. The profile shows about 70,000 clones, under 95% of them singletons. Sequences were derived from peripheral blood, sampled in the third trimester of pregnancy. Receptor source: a female donor in good health, enrolled as a control in a pregnancy study.

The chain has TRBV6-5 and TRBJ1-2; tentative D call: TRBD1 (5 bases). V gave up 11 bases and J gave up 6 bases, with 16 bases separating them. This CDR3 contains 12 residues. The germline V gene encodes CDR1 MNHEY and CDR2 SVGAGI. The CDR3 DNA reads as TGTGCCTCAGGGCAGGGCAGTAATGGCTACACCTTC. It translates to CASGQGSNGYTF.

J is TRBJ2-7 and V is TRBV7-9; TRBD1 matches 10 bases. Germline CDR1 reads SEHNR; CDR2 reads FQNEAQ (reference sequence). The CDR3 has 14 residues. Losses at the gene ends were 5 bases for V and 3 bases for J; bases not matched to a gene: 4. Written as DNA, the CDR3 is TGTGCCAGCAGCGTCGGGGACAGGGGCTACGAGCAGTACTTC. Protein: CASSVGDRGYEQYF.

The CDR3 bases are TGTGCCAGCAGCCAAGGCGGGGGGGAAAATCAGCCCCAGCATTTT. The encoded protein is CASSQGGGENQPQHF. The J gene is TRBJ1-5, the V gene TRBV4-2; possibly TRBD1 for D (5 bases). The germline gives CDR1 LGHNA, CDR2 YNFKEQ. V was pared by 1 base and J by 4 bases, with 11 bases between. The CDR3 extends over 15 amino acids.

The chain combines TRBV5-1 with TRBJ1-2, with D unresolved. Trimming took off 7 bases at V and 6 bases at J, with 22 bases between the two ends. The CDR3 extends over 15 amino acids. Germline V gene lookup returns CDR1 SGHRS and CDR2 YFSETQ. The CDR3 reads CASCDDSPLWDGYTF. The DNA of the CDR3 is TGCGCCAGCTGTGACGACTCTCCCCTCTGGGATGGCTACACCTTC.

The genes are TRBV2 and TRBJ1-4; 8 bases align to TRBD1. Germline values: CDR1 SNHLY, CDR2 FYNNEI. J was trimmed by 7 bases and V by 7 bases; bases with no gene match: 8. The CDR3 covers 14 residues. The CDR3 sequence is CASNLGQGSEKLFF. In DNA form, the CDR3 reads TGTGCCAGCAACCTAGGACAGGGATCTGAAAAACTGTTTTTT.

In its sample, this clone was seen once. The rearrangement uses TRBV11-2 and TRBJ1-2, with 7 positions matching TRBD1. The CDR3 spans 15 residues. Germline CDR1 reads SGHAT; CDR2 reads FQNNGV. Losses at the gene ends were 3 bases for V and 5 bases for J; bases not matched to a gene: 9. This CDR3 reads CASSFGQGVGYGYTF. The CDR3 DNA follows: TGTGCCAGCAGCTTCGGCCAGGGGGTGGGTTATGGCTACACCTTC.

In this sample, this clone turned up once. This chain uses TRBV4-2 with TRBJ1-6; TRBD1 matches 9 bases. The germline V gene has CDR1 LGHNA and CDR2 YNFKEQ. V shed 0 bases and J 7 bases; nucleotides not matched to a gene: 10. The CDR3 length is 18 residues. CDR3: CASSQDYLRGQGNSPLHF. The CDR3 region has the DNA TGTGCCAGCAGCCAAGATTACTTGCGGGGACAGGGAAATTCACCCCTCCACTTT.

This chain links TRBV28 with TRBJ2-7; 7 positions match TRBD1. Germline trimming cut 8 bases from V and 3 bases from J; bases unmatched to any gene: 10. CDR3 length equals 14 residues. CDR1 MDHEN and CDR2 SYDVKM come from the germline V gene. DNA for the CDR3: TGTGCCAGCCTACCGGCGGCAGGGGGCTACGAGCAGTACTTC. Protein: CASLPAAGGYEQYF.

The rearrangement uses TRBV18 and TRBJ1-2, with TRBD1 matching 7 bases. With V trimmed by 6 bases and J by 7 bases, 8 bases remained unmatched. The CDR3 length is 13 residues. Looked up from germline, CDR1 is KGHSH and CDR2 is LQKENI. This CDR3 is CASSHRDRSGYTF. In nucleotides, the CDR3 is TGTGCCAGCTCGCACCGGGACAGAAGTGGCTACACCTTC.

This clone occurred once. The rearrangement uses TRBV20-1 and TRBJ2-1; no clear D gene. The V end lost 1 base, the J end lost 9 bases, and 7 bases lay between the germline ends. This CDR3 comprises 11 residues. Germline CDR1 DFQATT, CDR2 SNEGSKA (reference sequence). Here the CDR3 reads CSARGATEQFF. DNA of the CDR3: TGCAGTGCTAGAGGAGCAACTGAGCAGTTCTTC.

The chain couples TRBV6-1 to TRBJ1-6; 9 nucleotides line up with TRBD1. V shed 4 bases and J 7 bases; nucleotides not matched to a gene: 5. The CDR3 has 15 amino acids. Germline V gene sequence: CDR1 MNHNS, CDR2 SASEGT. Here the CDR3 DNA reads TGTGCCAGCAGTGCCGGGACAGGGATGAATTCACCCCTCCACTTT. It encodes CASSAGTGMNSPLHF.